What follows are 5 T cell receptor beta chains derived from one specimen sequenced in a study of OX40 agonist ivuxolimab in advanced cancers. TCRdb's table, derived via immunoSEQ multiplex PCR, lists solely in-frame clones and lacks some. The sample carries 45,000 to 70,000 clones, more than 85% recorded once. The sequenced sample was CD4+ or CD8+ T cells sorted from blood, obtained in a trial of the OX40 agonist ivuxolimab. These receptors were collected from an adult with an advanced solid tumor such as melanoma, head and neck, liver or kidney cancer.

The chain joins TRBV9 to TRBJ2-3, with 9 bases that match TRBD1. The germline gives CDR1 SGDLS, CDR2 YYNGEE. CDR3 length: 15 amino acids. The ends lost 3 bases at V and 2 bases at J; junction bases unmatched: 4. CDR3 residues: CASSAGQGFTDTQYF. The CDR3, as DNA: TGTGCCAGCAGCGCGGGACAGGGATTCACAGATACGCAGTATTTT.

The chain combines TRBV10-2 with TRBJ2-3; perhaps TRBD1 as D (6 bases). Germline CDR1 is WSHSY and CDR2 is SAAADI. The germline V and J ends were trimmed by 11 bases and 2 bases, with 17 bases remaining between them. The CDR3 spans 14 residues. The CDR3 region has the DNA TGCGCCGGGGGCCGGGCCCTTCCCACAGATACGCAGTATTTT. Translation gives CAGGRALPTDTQYF.

J is TRBJ2-1 and V is TRBV7-3; D gene uncertain. The CDR3 extends over 13 amino acids. Germline-derived CDR1 and CDR2 are SGHTA and FQGTGA. Deletions cut 5 bases from V and 5 bases from J, with 10 bases between. The CDR3 bases are TGTGCCAGCAGCCTCCCCCCGCACAATGAGCAGTTCTTC. This translates into CASSLPPHNEQFF. Supplemented by reference TRBV7-3 and TRBJ2-1, the full variable domain reads GAGVSQTPSNKVTEKGKYVELRCDPISGHTALYWYRQSLGQGPEFLIYFQGTGAADDSGLPNDRFFAVRPEGSVSTLKIQRTERGDSAVYLCASSLPPHNEQFFGPGTRLTVL.

The chain has TRBV5-1 and TRBJ2-7; D gene ambiguous. The CDR3 is 14 residues long. V lost 2 bases to trimming and J lost 5 bases, with 14 bases between them. Germline V gives CDR1 SGHRS, CDR2 YFSETQ. This chain's CDR3 is CASSFRAGGDEQYF. The CDR3 DNA reads as TGCGCCAGCAGCTTTAGGGCAGGCGGCGACGAGCAGTACTTC.

The sample holds one count of this clone. This CDR3 reads CASSPRGTESEQYF. The CDR3 DNA is TGTGCCAGCTCACCCCGGGGGACCGAAAGCGAGCAGTACTTC. This chain joins TRBV18 and TRBJ2-7, with D maybe TRBD2 (6 bases). Germline CDR1 and CDR2: KGHSH and LQKENI. The ends were cut back, 3 bases at V and 6 bases at J, with 15 bases in the middle. CDR3 length: 14 residues.